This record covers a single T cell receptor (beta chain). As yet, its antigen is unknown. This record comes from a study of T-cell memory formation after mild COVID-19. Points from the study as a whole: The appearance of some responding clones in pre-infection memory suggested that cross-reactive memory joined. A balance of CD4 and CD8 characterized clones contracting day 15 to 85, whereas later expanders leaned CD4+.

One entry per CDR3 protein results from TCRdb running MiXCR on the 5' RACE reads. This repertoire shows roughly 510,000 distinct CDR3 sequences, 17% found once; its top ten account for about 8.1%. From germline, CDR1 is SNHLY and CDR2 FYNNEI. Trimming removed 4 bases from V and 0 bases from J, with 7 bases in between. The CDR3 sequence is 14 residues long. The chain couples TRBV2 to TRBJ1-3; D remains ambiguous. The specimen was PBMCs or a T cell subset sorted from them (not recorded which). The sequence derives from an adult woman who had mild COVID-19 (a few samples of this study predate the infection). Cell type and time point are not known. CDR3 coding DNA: TGTGCCAGCAGTGTAAGGACCTCTGGAAACACCATATATTTT. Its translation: CASSVRTSGNTIYF.